Described below is a single TCR beta chain sequence and its context. This sample is drawn from a study of T cell responses to AZD1222 COVID-19 vaccine. The method was immunoSEQ multiplex PCR; TCRdb's version includes in-frame clones alone and lacks a portion of them. The profile shows 65,000 to 70,000 clones, roughly 90% of them singletons. The V segment lost 5 bases and the J segment 3 bases; nucleotides outside the gene matches: 6. This CDR3 is built from 14 residues. Per the germline V gene, CDR1 is SEHNR and CDR2 is FQNEAQ (reference sequence). J is TRBJ1-1 and V is TRBV7-9; 7 bases agree with TRBD1. Sequenced material: peripheral blood, taken on day 0 of AZD1222 vaccination. The clonotype comes from an adult in good health. CDR3 sequence: CASSVGQAHTEAFF. CDR3 nucleotides: TGTGCCAGCAGCGTAGGACAGGCGCACACTGAAGCTTTCTTT.